The rows below give T cell receptor beta chains drawn from one sample of a study of blood T cell repertoires in COVID-19. Generated by immunoSEQ multiplex PCR, the TCRdb table keeps only in-frame clones and is missing some. The table records around 280,000 clones, 85% to 90% of them present only once. Sequencing was carried out using peripheral blood. The source of these receptors is a woman aged 25 to 39 with COVID-19, enrolled during active disease. CDR3s include the opening cysteine and the closing phenylalanine or tryptophan. D genes are given only for firm matches. Where a row states a size, it is once, few, many or the class of an expanded clone; other rows omit it.

clone_size,j_call,cdr3_length,d_call,v_call,cdr3_aa,cdr3_nt
-,TRBJ1-1,15,TRBD1,TRBV5-5,CASSLDRGPNTEAFF,TGTGCCAGCAGCCTTGACAGGGGCCCGAACACTGAAGCTTTCTTT
few,TRBJ1-1,13,-,TRBV19,CASSISPDTEAFF,TGTGCCAGTAGTATTTCCCCCGACACTGAAGCTTTCTTT
-,TRBJ2-1,17,TRBD2,TRBV10-3,CAISLASGGSSYNEQFF,TGTGCCATCAGCCTTGCTAGCGGGGGGAGCTCCTACAATGAGCAGTTCTTC
-,TRBJ2-1,19,TRBD2,TRBV6-2/TRBV6-3,CASSHGGLAGGHSYNEQFF,TGTGCCAGCAGCCACGGAGGACTAGCGGGGGGCCATTCCTACAATGAGCAGTTCTTC
-,TRBJ2-3,13,-,TRBV5-1,CASSLGLPDTQYF,TGCGCCAGCAGCTTGGGACTCCCAGATACGCAGTATTTT
-,TRBJ1-4,16,TRBD1,TRBV7-9,CASSFPTGQPNEKLFF,TGTGCCAGCAGCTTTCCGACAGGGCAACCTAATGAAAAACTGTTTTTT
few,TRBJ2-1,13,-,TRBV3-1/TRBV3-2,CASSQEQRVEQFF,TGTGCCAGCAGCCAAGAACAACGGGTTGAGCAGTTCTTC
once,TRBJ1-2,14,TRBD1,TRBV7-9,CASSSGQPGYGYTF,TGTGCCAGCAGCTCGGGACAGCCCGGCTATGGCTACACCTTC
-,TRBJ1-2,16,-,TRBV5-1,CASSLSEGRGDRGYTF,TGCGCCAGCAGCTTGTCCGAGGGCCGGGGAGACCGGGGCTACACCTTC
-,TRBJ2-4,14,TRBD1,TRBV5-4,CASGTGTGENIQYF,TGTGCCAGCGGAACCGGGACAGGGGAAAACATTCAGTACTTC
-,TRBJ1-4,15,-,TRBV4-1,CASSQGGQGGEKLFF,TGCGCCAGCAGCCAAGGAGGGCAGGGAGGCGAAAAACTGTTTTTT
few,TRBJ1-3,13,-,TRBV6-5,CASGAHSGNTIYF,TGTGCCAGCGGGGCCCACTCTGGAAACACCATATATTTT
-,TRBJ2-3,15,TRBD2,TRBV6-5,CASSLAGSLTDTQYF,TGTGCCAGCTCACTAGCGGGGAGCCTTACAGATACGCAGTATTTT
-,TRBJ2-5,16,-,TRBV18,CASSPQFGASQETQYF,TGTGCCAGCTCACCACAGTTCGGCGCTAGCCAAGAGACCCAGTACTTC
-,TRBJ2-3,15,-,TRBV9,CASSVFRDGTDTQYF,TGTGCCAGCAGCGTATTCCGGGATGGTACAGATACGCAGTATTTT
-,TRBJ1-6,14,TRBD1,TRBV6-5,CASSVDRGWSPLHF,TGTGCCAGCAGCGTCGACAGGGGGTGGTCACCCCTCCACTTT
-,TRBJ1-2,13,TRBD1,TRBV7-9,CASSLDRGAGYTF,TGTGCCAGCAGCCTGGACAGGGGGGCAGGCTACACCTTC
-,TRBJ2-1,11,-,TRBV20-1,CGALSYNEQFF,TGCGGGGCGCTCTCCTACAATGAGCAGTTCTTC
once,TRBJ1-3,15,TRBD1,TRBV19,CASYPGQTSGNTIYF,TGTGCCAGTTACCCGGGACAGACCTCTGGAAACACCATATATTTT
-,TRBJ1-1,13,-,TRBV5-1,CASRSLGDTEAFF,TGCGCCAGCAGAAGTCTAGGGGATACTGAAGCTTTCTTT
-,TRBJ2-7,15,TRBD2,TRBV9,CASSVASGGAYEQYF,TGTGCCAGCAGCGTAGCTAGCGGGGGGGCCTACGAGCAGTACTTC
-,TRBJ2-1,14,-,TRBV27,CATSSGFPVNEQFF,TGTGCCACCTCGAGCGGATTTCCTGTCAATGAGCAGTTCTTC